The present entry profiles one T cell receptor (beta chain) with its context. No antigen is known for it. 13 Jbeta primers and 60 Vbeta primers were used for the PCR. Here immunoSEQ multiplex PCR was the method, and the copy in TCRdb shows in-frame clones only, minus some. The sample comprises around 130,000 clones, less than 75% of which are singletons, and over 2% rests with the top ten. This sample was included in a study of cytomegalovirus exposure and HLA in healthy donors. The overall study: Falling in the Caucasian-associated ancestry cluster were approximately 86% of a few hundred genotyped donors. Notes on the study in general: The dataset shows that most TCR sequences were rare, while some public TCRs occurred in many donors. There were a few CMV-associated chains whose specificity for CMV antigens was confirmed in vitro.

The V end lost 2 bases, the J end lost 3 bases, and 11 bases lay between the germline ends. CDR3 length equals 14 residues. Per germline, CDR1 MDHEN and CDR2 SYDVKM. The source is a woman aged 40 to 50 in good health and CMV-seropositive. The chain recombines TRBV28 with TRBJ2-7, with a weak D call TRBD1 (5 bases). Sequenced material: PBMCs. The CDR3 region is CASSLQGPIYEQYF. CDR3 in DNA: TGTGCCAGCAGTTTACAGGGCCCGATCTACGAGCAGTACTTC.